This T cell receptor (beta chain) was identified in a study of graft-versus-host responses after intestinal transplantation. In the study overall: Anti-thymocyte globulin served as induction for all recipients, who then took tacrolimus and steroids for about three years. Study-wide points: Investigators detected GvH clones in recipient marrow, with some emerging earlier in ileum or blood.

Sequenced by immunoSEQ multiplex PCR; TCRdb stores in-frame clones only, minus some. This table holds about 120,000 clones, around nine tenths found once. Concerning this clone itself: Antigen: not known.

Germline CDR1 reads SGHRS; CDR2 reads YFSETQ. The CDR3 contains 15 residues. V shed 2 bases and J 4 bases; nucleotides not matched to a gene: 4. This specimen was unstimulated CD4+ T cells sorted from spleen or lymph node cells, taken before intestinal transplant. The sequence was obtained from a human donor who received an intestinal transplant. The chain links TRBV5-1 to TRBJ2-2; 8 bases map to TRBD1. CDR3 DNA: TGCGCCAGCAGCTTAAGGACAGGGCCCACCGGGGAGCTGTTTTTT. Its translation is CASSLRTGPTGELFF.